The 17 T cell receptor beta chains given below trace back to one sample, sequenced in a study of beta chain features in type 1 diabetes. Study-wide results and limits: Shortening that was moderate but significant affected the TCRB CDR3s of Type 1 diabetes patients in all four CD4+ subsets.

The authors reverse transcribed all of the isolated RNA, so sequencing captured expressed TCRB transcripts. Sequencing was performed with immunoSEQ multiplex PCR; in TCRdb, only in-frame clones are kept and a portion is missing. The sample holds over 120,000 clones, about 13% seen once. Antigen specificity for these receptors is unknown. The source material was central memory CD4+ T cells from blood. The receptor set was obtained from a man younger than 30 with type 1 diabetes.

This clone was detected many times. The chain has TRBV7-8 and TRBJ2-7; no clear D. Per germline, CDR1 SGHVS and CDR2 FQNEAQ. This CDR3 region has 15 residues. V lost 3 bases, J lost 0 bases, and 12 bases lay in between. The CDR3 protein is CASSFKPEGSYEQYF. CDR3 nucleotides: TGTGCCAGCAGCTTTAAGCCAGAAGGCTCCTACGAGCAGTACTTC. The whole variable domain, remainder taken from reference TRBV7-8 and TRBJ2-7, is GAGVSQSPRYKVAKRGQDVALRCDPISGHVSLFWYQQALGQGPEFLTYFQNEAQLDKSGLPSDRFFAERPEGSVSTLKIQRTQQEDSAVYLCASSFKPEGSYEQYFGPGTRLTVT.

This clone has only a few counts. CDR3 sequence: CASSQGGQDGKGYTF. The CDR3 coding sequence is TGCGCCAGCAGCCAAGGCGGACAAGATGGCAAGGGCTACACCTTC. The chain couples TRBV4-1 to TRBJ1-2; TRBD1 is a possible D gene (5 bases). This CDR3 is 15 amino acids long. The V gene's germline CDR1 is MGHRA and CDR2 YSYEKL. V dropped 1 base and J dropped 8 bases, with 17 bases sitting between them.

The rearrangement links TRBV18 to TRBJ1-1; D not certain. The CDR3 is made up of 14 amino acids. Germline V lookup: CDR1 KGHSH, CDR2 LQKENI. V dropped 3 bases and J dropped 10 bases, with 18 bases sitting between them. The CDR3 region is CASSPRGSDGVAFF. CDR3 in DNA: TGTGCCAGCTCACCGCGCGGGTCAGACGGGGTAGCTTTCTTT.

This clone was seen more than once but under ten times. The chain combines TRBV6-5 with TRBJ1-5; 7 positions agree with TRBD1. The CDR3 runs 14 residues. CDR1 MNHEY and CDR2 SVGAGI come from the germline V gene. Germline trimming cut 10 bases from V and 6 bases from J; bases unmatched to any gene: 12. Here the CDR3 DNA reads TGTGCCACCGGGACAGCTGGCCTCGGTCAGCCCCAGCATTTT. Translated, it gives CATGTAGLGQPQHF.

The genes are TRBV19 and TRBJ1-1; D call uncertain. The CDR3 consists of 12 residues. The V end lost 6 bases, the J end lost 0 bases, and 5 bases lay between the germline ends. CDR1 LNHDA and CDR2 SQIVND come from the germline V gene (reference sequence). The CDR3 region has the DNA TGTGCCAGTAGAAATATGAACACTGAAGCTTTCTTT. Translating gives CASRNMNTEAFF.

A few counts support this clone. The rearrangement uses TRBV23-1 and TRBJ2-3, with a possible D match to TRBD1 (5 bases). Being an ORF, TRBV23-1 has a function that is uncertain. V lost 0 bases and J 0 bases, leaving 10 bases between the germline ends. The CDR3 is made up of 16 amino acids. The CDR3 loop reads CASSQSQGTSTDTQYF. The CDR3 coding sequence is TGCGCCAGCAGTCAATCGCAGGGTACGAGCACAGATACGCAGTATTTT.

The chain is built from TRBV18 and TRBJ2-5; D gene uncertain. V was trimmed by 0 bases and J by 1 base, leaving 6 bases between them. The germline gives CDR1 KGHSH, CDR2 LQKENI. CDR3 length: 14 amino acids. The CDR3 DNA sequence: TGTGCCAGCTCACCACCTCTCGTCCAAGAGACCCAGTACTTC. Its protein product is CASSPPLVQETQYF.

The chain's CDR3 is CASRDKGLNTEAFF. In DNA, the CDR3 is TGTGCCAGTAGGGATAAGGGGTTGAACACTGAAGCTTTCTTT. The chain is built from TRBV19 and TRBJ1-1, with a possible D match to TRBD1 (5 bases). From germline, CDR1 is LNHDA and CDR2 SQIVND (reference sequence). The CDR3 length is 14 residues. The V end was cut by 6 bases, the J end by 0 bases, with 11 bases between.

The table lists this clone with a few counts. This sequence joins TRBV9 and TRBJ1-6; unclear D gene. This CDR3 is 15 amino acids long. Germline CDR1 SGDLS, CDR2 YYNGEE. V lost 0 bases and J 7 bases, leaving 11 bases between the germline ends. CDR3 in amino acids: CASSVDGARNSPLHF. For the CDR3, the DNA is TGTGCCAGCAGCGTAGATGGAGCGAGAAATTCACCCCTCCACTTT.

This clone was picked up a small number of times. The CDR3 sequence: CASSGWGRDYGYTF. CDR3 DNA sequence: TGTGCCAGCAGCGGTTGGGGGCGCGACTATGGCTACACCTTC. The chain uses TRBV5-4 and TRBJ1-2; D perhaps matches TRBD1 (6 bases). V was trimmed by 4 bases and J by 3 bases, leaving 13 bases between them. The length of the CDR3 is 14 residues. Germline V gives CDR1 SGHNT, CDR2 YYREEE (reference sequence).

The chain employs TRBV6-5 and TRBJ2-7; 7 bases agree with TRBD2. Germline CDR1 MNHEY, CDR2 SVGAGI. After removal of 6 bases from V and 4 bases from J, the junction contained 6 bases not matched to a gene. The length of the CDR3 is 13 residues. The chain's CDR3 is CASSKGEGYEQYF. The CDR3 DNA reads TGTGCCAGCAGCAAAGGGGAGGGATACGAGCAGTACTTC.

This clone has ten or more counts. This rearrangement joins TRBV5-1 to TRBJ2-3; no reliable D call. The CDR3 contains 13 residues. Trimming stripped 1 base from V and 0 bases from J, with 3 bases between. CDR1 and CDR2 (germline): SGHRS, YFSETQ. This chain's CDR3 is CASSLISTDTQYF. CDR3 in DNA: TGCGCCAGCAGCTTGATAAGCACAGATACGCAGTATTTT. Full variable domain (remainder filled in from reference TRBV5-1 and TRBJ2-3): KAGVTQTPRYLIKTRGQQVTLSCSPISGHRSVSWYQQTPGQGLQFLFEYFSETQRNKGNFPGRFSGRQFSNSRSEMNVSTLELGDSALYLCASSLISTDTQYFGPGTRLTVL.

This chain connects TRBV27 to TRBJ2-7; D is uncertain. Germline CDR1 and CDR2: MNHEY and SMNVEV (reference sequence). This CDR3 has 11 amino acids. V dropped 7 bases and J dropped 2 bases, with 6 bases sitting between them. This CDR3 is CASKTAYEQYF. DNA for the CDR3: TGTGCCAGCAAAACGGCCTACGAGCAGTACTTC.

This clone was detected a few times. The CDR3 sequence is CSVRWSAQDQPQHF. DNA of the CDR3: TGCAGCGTCCGTTGGTCAGCCCAAGATCAGCCCCAGCATTTT. This sequence joins TRBV29-1 and TRBJ1-5; D is unclear. Germline V lookup: CDR1 SQVTM, CDR2 ANQGSEA. The CDR3 covers 14 residues. Trimming left V 6 bases short and J 5 bases short, with 17 bases between. The complete variable domain, with remaining parts taken from reference TRBV29-1 and TRBJ1-5, reads SAVISQKPSRDICQRGTSLTIQCQVDSQVTMMFWYRQQPGQSLTLIATANQGSEATYESGFVIDKFPISRPNLTFSTLTVSNMSPEDSSIYLCSVRWSAQDQPQHFGDGTRLSIL.

The chain combines TRBV7-9 with TRBJ2-7; maybe TRBD1 (6 bases). CDR1 SEHNR and CDR2 FQNEAQ come from the germline V gene (reference sequence). CDR3 size: 15 residues. The germline V and J ends were trimmed by 3 bases and 0 bases, with 12 bases remaining between them. For the CDR3, the DNA is TGTGCCAGCAGCTTTAGTAGGGGGAGCTCCTACGAGCAGTACTTC. This encodes CASSFSRGSSYEQYF.

This chain joins TRBV5-4 and TRBJ2-3; no definite D call. This CDR3 has 14 amino acids. Between the trimmed V and J ends, which lost 1 base and 5 bases, there was a span of 11 bases. Germline CDR1 is SGHNT and CDR2 is YYREEE (reference sequence). The CDR3 DNA follows: TGTGCCAGCAGCTTGCCGGGTCTGGAAGATACGCAGTATTTT. It translates to CASSLPGLEDTQYF.

There are a few counts of this clone. This chain connects TRBV7-8 to TRBJ1-2; D may be TRBD1 (6 bases). This CDR3 region has 14 residues. V gave up 1 base and J gave up 4 bases, with 10 bases separating them. Germline assignment: CDR1 SGHVS and CDR2 FQNEAQ. CDR3 DNA sequence: TGTGCCAGCAGCTTAGTTGCAGGGGCCTATGGCTACACCTTC. Amino acid sequence: CASSLVAGAYGYTF. The full variable domain, completed using reference TRBV7-8 and TRBJ1-2, is GAGVSQSPRYKVAKRGQDVALRCDPISGHVSLFWYQQALGQGPEFLTYFQNEAQLDKSGLPSDRFFAERPEGSVSTLKIQRTQQEDSAVYLCASSLVAGAYGYTFGSGTRLTVV.